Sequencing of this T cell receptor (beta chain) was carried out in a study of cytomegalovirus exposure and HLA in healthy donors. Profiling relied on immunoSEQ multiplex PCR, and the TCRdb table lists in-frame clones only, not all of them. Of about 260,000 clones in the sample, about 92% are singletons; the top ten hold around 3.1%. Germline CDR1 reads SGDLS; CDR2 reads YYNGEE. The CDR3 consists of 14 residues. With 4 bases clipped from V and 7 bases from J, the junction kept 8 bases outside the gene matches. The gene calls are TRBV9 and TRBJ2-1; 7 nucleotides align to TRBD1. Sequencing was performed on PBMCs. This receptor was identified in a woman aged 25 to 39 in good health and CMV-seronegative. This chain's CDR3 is CASSSSQGVNEQFF. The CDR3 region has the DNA TGTGCCAGCAGCTCTAGCCAGGGGGTTAATGAGCAGTTCTTC.